These 5 T cell receptor beta chains were all obtained from the same sample, sequenced in a study of regulatory T cells in long-lasting Graves disease. iRepertoire HTBI primers and Arm-PCR of CDR3 regions built TCR beta libraries. TCRdb fed the multiplex PCR reads into MiXCR, producing one record per CDR3 protein. The repertoire has about 400,000 distinct CDR3 sequences, about 15% of them found once; the top ten carry about 7.6%. Time point in this sample: newly diagnosed GD, antithyroid drugs for less than 3 months. Construction of the TCR library relied on RNA isolated from PBMCs. This same sample was also part of a study on T cells in Graves' hyperthyroidism and ophthalmopathy.

This specimen consisted of peripheral blood mononuclear cells (PBMCs), obtained at new diagnosis, from a patient treated with antithyroid drugs. The receptors were sampled from a woman aged 40 to 49 with Graves disease.

This clonotype was observed a few times. This chain uses TRBV24-1 with TRBJ2-3; 7 nucleotides line up with TRBD2. Trimming cost V 7 bases and J 6 bases; bases outside gene matches: 15. The CDR3 extends over 16 amino acids. Germline CDR1 is KGHDR and CDR2 is SFDVKD. In nucleotides, the CDR3 is TGTGCCACCAGCCCCCGGGAGGAGGCCGCCCTTGATACGCAGTATTTT. Translating it yields CATSPREEAALDTQYF.

This clonotype was seen many times. V and J are TRBV12-3 or TRBV12-4 and TRBJ2-7; the match to TRBD1 covers 8 bases. The J segment lost 7 bases and the V segment lost 4 bases, leaving 12 bases of the junction unmatched. The CDR3 is 15 amino acids. This CDR3 reads CASSSRTGFFSEQYF. The CDR3 DNA is TGTGCCAGCAGTTCCAGGACAGGGTTTTTCAGTGAGCAGTACTTC.

At least ten counts were recorded for this clonotype. V usage is TRBV12-3 or TRBV12-4 and J usage is TRBJ1-1; the D gene is possibly TRBD1 (5 bases). The germline V and J ends were trimmed by 7 bases and 0 bases, with 18 bases remaining between them. CDR3 size: 16 residues. The CDR3 here is CASTHRGAGMNTEAFF. The DNA of the CDR3 is TGTGCCAGCACCCACCGGGGCGCAGGGATGAACACTGAAGCTTTCTTT.

About this clonotype itself: Possible read error: a much larger clone is one base away. J is TRBJ1-5 and V is TRBV30; D is unresolved. Germline CDR1 GTSNPN, CDR2 SVGIG (reference sequence). The CDR3 loop spans 13 amino acids. Trimming pared 5 bases from V and 6 bases from J, leaving 14 bases between. The CDR3 bases are TGTGCCTGGGGACGGAACAGCGGTCAGCCCCAGCATTTT. This sequence encodes CAWGRNSGQPQHF.

This clonotype occurred many times. In DNA form, the CDR3 reads TGTGCCAGCAGCCAGACAGGGCCGGCTAACTATGGCTACACCTTC. Translation gives CASSQTGPANYGYTF. The gene calls are TRBV11-3 and TRBJ1-2; 7 nucleotides align to TRBD1. This CDR3 contains 15 residues. CDR1 and CDR2 (germline): SGHNT, YENEEA. V was clipped by 5 bases and J by 0 bases; unmatched bases: 6.